Shown below are 21 T cell receptor beta chains from a single sample sequenced in a study of T cells after somatic rescue of genetic block. TCRdb's copy holds only in-frame clones and misses some; the assay was immunoSEQ multiplex PCR. The sample yields 15,000 or so clones, around 70% seen once. The specimen sequenced was peripheral blood mononuclear cells (PBMCs). The receptors were gathered from a young man.

This sequence joins TRBV5-1 and TRBJ2-3; no reliable D call. The V and J ends lost 4 bases and 0 bases respectively, with 6 bases between them. The CDR3 is 13 amino acids. Per germline, CDR1 SGHRS and CDR2 YFSETQ. The CDR3 bases are TGCGCCAGCAGCGGATTTAGCACAGATACGCAGTATTTT. Translated: CASSGFSTDTQYF.

As regards this clone: Its ends do not fully match the called genes, so a read error is possible. The J gene is TRBJ1-5, the V gene TRBV30; D perhaps matches TRBD1 (6 bases). There are 15 residues in the CDR3. CDR1 and CDR2 from the germline V gene are GTSNPN and SVGIG (reference sequence). DNA of the CDR3: TGTGCCTGGAGTGAGAAGGGGGTTAGCAATCAGCCCCGGCATTTT. Amino acid sequence: CAWSEKGVSNQPRHF.

CDR3 coding DNA: TGTGCCAGCAGCTTGGTAGCAGGGGCACTCTCTGGGGCCAACGTCCTGACTTTC. Its protein product is CASSLVAGALSGANVLTF. V and J are TRBV5-5 and TRBJ2-6, with a weak D call TRBD1 (6 bases). Germline CDR1 SGHKS, CDR2 YYEKEE (reference sequence). The CDR3 consists of 18 residues. V shed 0 bases and J shed 0 bases, with 13 bases lying between them.

The V gene is TRBV23-1, the J gene TRBJ2-7, with unresolved D. TRBV23-1 is flagged as an ORF with uncertain function. The length of the CDR3 is 11 residues. V lost 0 bases, J lost 9 bases, and 6 bases lay in between. This chain's CDR3 is CASSQSGTQYF. The CDR3 bases are TGCGCCAGCAGTCAATCAGGCACGCAGTACTTC.

J is TRBJ2-1 and V is TRBV18; 8 bases are a match to TRBD1. Per the germline V gene, CDR1 is KGHSH and CDR2 is LQKENI. The CDR3 loop spans 13 amino acids. After removal of 6 bases from V and 5 bases from J, the junction contained 3 bases not matched to a gene. CDR3 residues: CASSRQGNNEQFF. CDR3 nucleotides: TGTGCCAGCTCTCGACAGGGGAACAATGAGCAGTTCTTC.

The chain joins TRBV5-1 to TRBJ2-7; 9 nucleotides line up with TRBD1. Germline V CDR1 and CDR2: SGHRS, YFSETQ. The CDR3 extends over 13 amino acids. J was trimmed by 5 bases and V by 3 bases; bases with no gene match: 3. CDR3 sequence (DNA): TGCGCCAGCAGCTCAGGGACAGGGAACGAGCAGTACTTC. It encodes CASSSGTGNEQYF.

This clone has more than one count but fewer than ten. CDR3 DNA: TGCGCCAGCAGCTTCACCGGGACGGGTAATGAGCAGTTCTTC. Amino acid sequence: CASSFTGTGNEQFF. The J gene is TRBJ2-1, the V gene TRBV5-1; D may be TRBD1 or TRBD2 (5 bases each). CDR1 is SGHRS, CDR2 YFSETQ, per germline. V shed 2 bases and J shed 7 bases, with 13 bases lying between them. The CDR3 is 14 residues long.

The gene calls are TRBV28 and TRBJ2-7; 14 bases agree with TRBD2. J lost 0 bases, V lost 5 bases, and 3 bases had no gene match. The germline CDR1 and CDR2 sequences are MDHEN and SYDVKM. The CDR3 has 16 residues. DNA for the CDR3: TGTGCCAGCAGTGGACTAGCGGGAGGTTCCTCCTACGAGCAGTACTTC. Its translation: CASSGLAGGSSYEQYF.

This chain uses TRBV28 with TRBJ1-4; 7 nucleotides align to TRBD1. Germline V gene data show CDR1 as MDHEN and CDR2 as SYDVKM. The CDR3 runs to 15 residues. V trimming: 3 bases; J trimming: 0 bases; junction bases outside the gene matches: 1. CDR3 sequence (DNA): TGTGCCAGCAGTTTGCAGGGGGCAACTAATGAAAAACTGTTTTTT. Amino acid sequence: CASSLQGATNEKLFF.

The rearrangement joins TRBV15 to TRBJ2-3; possibly TRBD1 for D (5 bases). Germline V gene sequence: CDR1 LNHNV, CDR2 YYDKDF (reference sequence). Trimming pared 5 bases from V and 5 bases from J, leaving 11 bases between. The CDR3 has 13 amino acids. The CDR3: CATSGALIDTQYF. The DNA of the CDR3 is TGTGCCACCAGCGGGGCCTTGATAGATACGCAGTATTTT.

By frequency in the sample, this clone is medium-sized. The chain employs TRBV28 and TRBJ1-5, with no clear D. The germline V and J ends were trimmed by 10 bases and 0 bases, with 25 bases remaining between them. CDR3 length equals 18 residues. Germline CDR1 and CDR2: MDHEN and SYDVKM. The chain's CDR3 is CATTLDSLKVFSNQPQHF. CDR3 coding DNA: TGTGCCACGACACTTGATTCCCTTAAGGTGTTTAGCAATCAGCCCCAGCATTTT.

This clone was counted a few times. The V call is TRBV28, the J call TRBJ2-5; D is ambiguous. CDR1 and CDR2 from the germline V gene are MDHEN and SYDVKM. The CDR3 is 12 amino acids. The V end was cut by 2 bases, the J end by 5 bases, with 6 bases between. The CDR3: CASSLHGETQYF. DNA for the CDR3: TGTGCCAGCAGTTTACATGGGGAGACCCAGTACTTC.

V gene TRBV6-1 combines with J gene TRBJ2-3; 7 nucleotides line up with TRBD1. Germline loops: CDR1 MNHNS, CDR2 SASEGT. The CDR3 covers 14 residues. The V gene end was trimmed by 8 bases and the J gene end by 3 bases; junction bases not matched to a gene: 8. CDR3 residues: CASRRQGATDTQYF. CDR3 DNA sequence: TGTGCCAGCCGGCGACAGGGAGCAACAGATACGCAGTATTTT.

By proportion, this clone is medium-sized. The V call is TRBV28, the J call TRBJ1-1, with D maybe TRBD1 (5 bases). Germline lookup yields CDR1 MDHEN and CDR2 SYDVKM. V was cut by 2 bases and J by 2 bases, with 9 bases left in between. This CDR3 has 14 amino acids. Here the CDR3 DNA reads TGTGCCAGCAGTTTACACAGGTTTAACACTGAAGCTTTCTTT. Translation: CASSLHRFNTEAFF.

This clone showed up just a few times. The rearrangement joins TRBV20-1 to TRBJ1-1; D is ambiguous. The germline V gene has CDR1 DFQATT and CDR2 SNEGSKA (reference sequence). Trimming removed 5 bases at V and 3 bases at J, with 4 bases between. This CDR3 comprises 10 residues. The CDR3 region has the DNA TGCAGTGCTCCACACACTGAAGCTTTCTTT. Encoded protein: CSAPHTEAFF.

The rearrangement joins TRBV10-3 to TRBJ2-7; the match to TRBD1 covers 7 bases. In germline, CDR1 is ENHRY, CDR2 SYGVKD. The CDR3 totals 15 residues. J lost 2 bases, V lost 3 bases, and 7 bases had no gene match. CDR3 sequence: CAISDSGTVAYEQYF. The CDR3 DNA is TGTGCCATCAGTGATTCAGGGACAGTAGCCTACGAGCAGTACTTC.

This clone occurred once. This chain links TRBV9 with TRBJ2-3, with 13 bases lining up with TRBD2. Germline V lookup: CDR1 SGDLS, CDR2 YYNGEE. The CDR3 has 17 amino acids. J was trimmed by 3 bases and V by 4 bases; bases with no gene match: 8. In DNA, the CDR3 is TGTGCCAGCAGCCCGCGACTAGCGGGAGGTGGTACAGATACGCAGTATTTT. Translation: CASSPRLAGGGTDTQYF.

This clone was observed a few times. The chain uses TRBV28 and TRBJ1-2, with TRBD1 identical over 7 bases. V shed 5 bases and J 3 bases; nucleotides not matched to a gene: 9. Germline V CDR1 and CDR2: MDHEN, SYDVKM. CDR3 length: 15 amino acids. The CDR3: CASSTTGAPHYGYTF. As DNA, the CDR3 is TGTGCCAGCAGTACCACAGGGGCCCCTCACTATGGCTACACCTTC.

The chain recombines TRBV30 with TRBJ2-1, with a tentative D call TRBD2 (5 bases). This CDR3 comprises 15 residues. Germline-derived CDR1 and CDR2 are GTSNPN and SVGIG (reference sequence). Trimming took 2 bases from V and 0 from J, leaving 11 bases between them. The CDR3 sequence is CAWSRAVLSYNEQFF. In nucleotides, the CDR3 is TGTGCCTGGAGTCGAGCGGTTCTCTCCTACAATGAGCAGTTCTTC. Drawing the rest from reference TRBV30 and TRBJ2-1, the complete variable domain is SQTIHQWPATLVQPVGSPLSLECTVEGTSNPNLYWYRQAAGRGLQLLFYSVGIGQISSEVPQNLSASRPQDRQFILSSKKLLLSDSGFYLCAWSRAVLSYNEQFFGPGTRLTVL.

The chain recombines TRBV27 with TRBJ2-7, with D unresolved. V was clipped by 2 bases and J by 3 bases, with 11 bases between them. Looked up from germline, CDR1 is MNHEY and CDR2 is SMNVEV (reference sequence). This CDR3 has 14 amino acids. In DNA, the CDR3 is TGTGCCAGCAGTTTACGAGACGGTTACTACGAGCAGTACTTC. Translation: CASSLRDGYYEQYF.

The chain recombines TRBV5-4 with TRBJ1-4, with D perhaps matching TRBD1 (6 bases). V lost 1 base to trimming and J lost 2 bases, with 15 bases between them. The CDR3 is made up of 17 amino acids. Germline CDR1 SGHNT, CDR2 YYREEE (reference sequence). The CDR3 protein is CASSLHGGVPTNEKLFF. In DNA form, the CDR3 reads TGTGCCAGCAGCTTGCACGGGGGCGTCCCGACTAATGAAAAACTGTTTTTT.